This entry lists 8 T cell receptor beta chains sequenced from one sample in a study of immune heterogeneity within non-small cell lung tumors. For each sample, template was 600 ng of bulk tumor genomic DNA. During surgery, several far-apart biopsies were obtained from every primary tumor. Those enrolled were patients newly diagnosed with untreated non-small cell lung cancer and undergoing curative surgery. Multiplex PCR (32 V and 13 J primers) was used to amplify the TCR beta CDR3. TCRdb redid the calling of the multiplex PCR reads with MiXCR, one entry per CDR3 protein. Found here are around 21,000 distinct CDR3 sequences, around 26% of them singletons; the top ten hold roughly 4.3%. Source material: lung tumor tissue. The receptors derive from a middle-aged man with non-small cell lung cancer.

This clonotype occurred many times. The rearrangement joins TRBV12-3 or TRBV12-4 to TRBJ2-3, with D perhaps matching TRBD1 (6 bases). Between the trimmed V and J ends, which lost 2 bases and 4 bases, there was a span of 19 bases. The CDR3 loop spans 17 amino acids. In DNA, the CDR3 is TGTGCCAGCAGTTTAATGCTGGTAGGGCACAGGGCAGATACGCAGTATTTT. It specifies CASSLMLVGHRADTQYF.

This clonotype rates as large. This rearrangement joins TRBV20-1 to TRBJ1-2; no reliable D call. V lost 0 bases, J lost 5 bases, and 16 bases lay in between. Germline V gene sequence: CDR1 DFQATT, CDR2 SNEGSKA (reference sequence). The CDR3 runs to 15 residues. CDR3 nucleotides: TGCAGTGCTAGAGATCTCGAGGAGTCTTCGTATGGCTACACCTTC. Its translation: CSARDLEESSYGYTF.

Only a few counts were recorded for this clonotype. This chain connects TRBV12-3 or TRBV12-4 to TRBJ1-1; D is undetermined. The CDR3 has 13 residues. Trimming cost V 3 bases and J 3 bases, with 8 bases left between them. The CDR3, as DNA: TGTGCCAGCAGTTTGGCGGGTGACACTGAAGCTTTCTTT. Its protein is CASSLAGDTEAFF.

Worth noting for this clonotype: One base away lies a much larger clone, so this may be a sequencing read error. The J gene is TRBJ1-5, the V gene TRBV7-9, with D unclear. The CDR3 spans 12 residues. Germline CDR1 and CDR2: SEHNR and FQNEAQ (reference sequence). The chain's CDR3 is CTSSLGYQPQHF. The CDR3 coding sequence is TGTACCAGCAGCTTAGGGTATCAGCCCCAGCATTTT.

This clonotype turned up a few times. The gene calls are TRBV24-1 and TRBJ2-3, with TRBD2 as a possible D gene (6 bases). This CDR3 contains 15 residues. CDR1 and CDR2 (germline): KGHDR, SFDVKD. V lost 4 bases and J lost 3, with 13 bases in between. The CDR3: CATSEPVGGTDTQYF. The CDR3 nucleotides are TGTGCCACCAGTGAACCCGTTGGGGGGACAGATACGCAGTATTTT.

As for this clonotype: A read error is possible here, since a much larger clone lies one base away. The chain links TRBV14 to TRBJ2-7, with 8 bases matching TRBD2. The V gene's germline CDR1 is SGHDN and CDR2 FVKESK. This CDR3 contains 18 residues. The CDR3 region is CARSPQTSAFQRTYEQYF. The CDR3 nucleotides are TGTGCCAGAAGCCCCCAGACTAGCGCCTTTCAGAGGACCTACGAGCAGTACTTC.

This chain uses TRBV18 with TRBJ2-1; D may be TRBD1 or TRBD2 (5 bases each). V lost 4 bases to trimming and J lost 10 bases, with 20 bases between them. This CDR3 has 15 amino acids. Germline V gene lookup returns CDR1 KGHSH and CDR2 LQKENI. The CDR3 sequence is CASSLLRDPSGEQFF. CDR3 nucleotide sequence: TGTGCCAGCTCACTACTCCGGGACCCTTCTGGAGAGCAGTTCTTC. The full variable domain, with the rest looked up from reference TRBV18 and TRBJ2-1, is NAGVMQNPRHLVRRRGQEARLRCSPMKGHSHVYWYRQLPEEGLKFMVYLQKENIIDESGMPKERFSAEFPKEGPSILRIQQVVRGDSAAYFCASSLLRDPSGEQFFGPGTRLTVL.

This clonotype was seen at least ten times. This chain uses TRBV19 with TRBJ2-2; tentatively, D is TRBD1 (6 bases). Germline CDR1 reads LNHDA; CDR2 reads SQIVND (reference sequence). V lost 6 bases to trimming and J lost 6 bases, with 11 bases between them. The CDR3 length is 13 residues. This chain's CDR3 is CASSAQGAGELFF. The CDR3 coding sequence is TGTGCCAGTAGCGCACAGGGCGCCGGGGAGCTGTTTTTT. The whole variable domain, remainder taken from reference TRBV19 and TRBJ2-2, is DGGITQSPKYLFRKEGQNVTLSCEQNLNHDAMYWYRQDPGQGLRLIYYSQIVNDFQKGDIAEGYSVSREKKESFPLTVTSAQKNPTAFYLCASSAQGAGELFFGEGSRLTVL.